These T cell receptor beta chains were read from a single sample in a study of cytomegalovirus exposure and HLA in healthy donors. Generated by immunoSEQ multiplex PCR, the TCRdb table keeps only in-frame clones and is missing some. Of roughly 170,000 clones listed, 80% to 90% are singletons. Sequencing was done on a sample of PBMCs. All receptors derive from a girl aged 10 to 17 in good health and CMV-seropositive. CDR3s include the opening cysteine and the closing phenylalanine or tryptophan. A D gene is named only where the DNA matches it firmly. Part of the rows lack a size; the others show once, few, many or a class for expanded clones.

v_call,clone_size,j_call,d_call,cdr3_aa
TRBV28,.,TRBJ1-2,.,CASSSLPMDSYGYTF
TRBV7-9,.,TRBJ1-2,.,CASSLVTGGGYTF
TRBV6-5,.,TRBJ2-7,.,CASSSWSGGLEQYF
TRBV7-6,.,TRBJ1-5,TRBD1,CASSLGTGGANQPQHF
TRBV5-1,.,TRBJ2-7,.,CASSLYQGDYEQYF
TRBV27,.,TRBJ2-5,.,CASSFIGPEGEQYF
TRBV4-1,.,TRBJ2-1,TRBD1,CASSHVVGQASYNEQFF
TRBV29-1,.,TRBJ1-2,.,CSVEPRDSLLYGYTF
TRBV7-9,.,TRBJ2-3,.,CASSLGLAQYF
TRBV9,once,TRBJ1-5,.,CASSVGGGSDQPQHF
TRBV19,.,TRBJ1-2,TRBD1,CASSILQGGGYTF
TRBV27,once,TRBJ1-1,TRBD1,CASSQGENTEAFF
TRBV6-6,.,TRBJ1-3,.,CASSKLDRRTGNTIYF
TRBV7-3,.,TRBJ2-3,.,CASSPVEGRTDTQYF
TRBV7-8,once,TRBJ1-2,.,CASSSTGFVLGYTF
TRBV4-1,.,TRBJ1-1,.,CASSQTGLNTEAFF
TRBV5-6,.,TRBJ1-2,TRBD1,CASSPGTGLLYGYTF
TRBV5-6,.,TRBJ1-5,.,CASSYKQGVDQPQHF
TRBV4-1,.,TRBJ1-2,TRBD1,CASSGTGTGRGYTF
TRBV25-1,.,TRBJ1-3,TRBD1,CASSQGANSGNTIYF
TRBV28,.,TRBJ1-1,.,CASSFEGGDTEAFF
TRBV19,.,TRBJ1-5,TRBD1,CASSIGDRGNQPQHF
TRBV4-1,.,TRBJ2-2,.,CASRAGRGTGELFF
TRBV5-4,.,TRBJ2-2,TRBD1,CASSHRDRGRTGELFF
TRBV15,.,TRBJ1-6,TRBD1,CATSRDSDRSNSPLHF
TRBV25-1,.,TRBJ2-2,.,CASSARSVVTGELFF
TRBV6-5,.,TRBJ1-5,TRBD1,CASSPDRSNQPQHF